This passage covers 15 T cell receptor beta chains from one sample sequenced in a study of T cell responses to AZD1222 COVID-19 vaccine. Libraries were prepared by immunoSEQ multiplex PCR; TCRdb keeps only in-frame clonotypes and omits some of them. The sample lists 180,000 or so clones, 70% to 90% occurring once. The source material was peripheral blood, sampled on day 0 of AZD1222 vaccination. The receptors originated from an adult in good health.

CDR3 in DNA: TGCAGCGTCGCCAAGGGGGTGGGCAGGGCTCAAGAGACCCAGTACTTC. Its protein product is CSVAKGVGRAQETQYF. The chain employs TRBV29-1 and TRBJ2-5; maybe TRBD1 (6 bases). This CDR3 comprises 16 residues. V was cut by 6 bases and J by 2 bases, with 22 bases left in between. The germline gives CDR1 SQVTM, CDR2 ANQGSEA.

The chain uses TRBV6-1 and TRBJ1-4; D is uncertain. Germline-derived CDR1 and CDR2 are MNHNS and SASEGT. This CDR3 is built from 11 residues. The V gene lost 2 bases and the J gene lost 13 bases, with 8 bases spanning the gap. The CDR3 nucleotides read TGTGCCAGCAGTGAACTTGCGCGACTGTTTTTT. It specifies CASSELARLFF.

This clone came up a few times. The chain couples TRBV5-4 to TRBJ1-2; maybe TRBD1 (6 bases). The CDR3 sequence is 18 residues long. Germline-derived CDR1 and CDR2 are SGHNT and YYREEE (reference sequence). Trimming pared 4 bases from V and 4 bases from J, leaving 26 bases between. CDR3 loop: CASSRLRDKGTGSYGYTF. CDR3 sequence (DNA): TGTGCCAGCAGCAGACTCCGGGACAAAGGGACGGGGAGCTATGGCTACACCTTC.

CDR3 nucleotides: TGCGCCAGCAGCTTGGTCCCTTCCGGGACAAATAATTCACCCCTCCACTTT. Protein sequence: CASSLVPSGTNNSPLHF. The chain combines TRBV5-1 with TRBJ1-6; D might be TRBD1 (6 bases). V was clipped by 0 bases and J by 5 bases, with 15 bases between them. This CDR3 spans 17 amino acids. CDR1 and CDR2 from the germline V gene are SGHRS and YFSETQ.

This chain links TRBV4-1 with TRBJ1-4; no reliable D call. V lost 0 bases to trimming and J lost 7 bases, with 12 bases between them. Germline V gene data show CDR1 as MGHRA and CDR2 as YSYEKL. The length of the CDR3 is 15 residues. CDR3 in DNA: TGCGCCAGCAGCCAAGAGGCGGCGGGCAGTGAAAAACTGTTTTTT. It translates to CASSQEAAGSEKLFF.

CDR3 protein: CASSIAGTGGQNEQFF. The CDR3 DNA reads TGTGCCAGTAGTATAGCTGGGACAGGGGGTCAGAATGAGCAGTTCTTC. The chain links TRBV19 to TRBJ2-1; TRBD1 matches at 11 bases. From germline, CDR1 is LNHDA and CDR2 SQIVND (reference sequence). This CDR3 is built from 16 residues. V trimming: 1 base; J trimming: 7 bases; junction bases outside the gene matches: 6.

This chain joins TRBV7-3 and TRBJ2-3, with TRBD2 matching 13 bases. The germline CDR1 and CDR2 sequences are SGHTA and FQGTGA. This CDR3 spans 16 amino acids. Losses at the gene ends were 4 bases for V and 5 bases for J; bases not matched to a gene: 6. The CDR3: CASSSGTSGEEDTQYF. DNA for the CDR3: TGTGCCAGCAGCTCGGGGACTAGCGGGGAGGAAGATACGCAGTATTTT. The full variable domain, rest sourced from reference TRBV7-3 and TRBJ2-3, is GAGVSQTPSNKVTEKGKYVELRCDPISGHTALYWYRQSLGQGPEFLIYFQGTGAADDSGLPNDRFFAVRPEGSVSTLKIQRTERGDSAVYLCASSSGTSGEEDTQYFGPGTRLTVL.

The chain uses TRBV5-8 and TRBJ1-5, with D unresolved. Trimming removed 0 bases at V and 3 bases at J, with 7 bases between. CDR3 size: 14 residues. CDR1 and CDR2 (germline): SGHTS, YDEGEE. Here the CDR3 DNA reads TGTGCCAGCAGCTTGGGCCAGAACAATCAGCCCCAGCATTTT. This gives the protein CASSLGQNNQPQHF.

This chain joins TRBV12-3 or TRBV12-4 and TRBJ2-1; D not certain. This CDR3 has 13 amino acids. The V end was cut by 6 bases, the J end by 6 bases, with 12 bases between. The CDR3 loop is CASRTLQRNEQFF. In nucleotides, the CDR3 is TGTGCCAGCAGGACCCTTCAACGCAATGAGCAGTTCTTC.

The chain has TRBV11-2 and TRBJ2-3; D is undetermined. The CDR3 consists of 17 residues. Deletions cut 6 bases from V and 0 bases from J, with 19 bases between. Germline V lookup: CDR1 SGHAT, CDR2 FQNNGV. DNA for the CDR3: TGTGCCAGCAGTCCGCAAACGCCGGGCTATAGCACAGATACGCAGTATTTT. Its protein product is CASSPQTPGYSTDTQYF.

This chain connects TRBV6-4 to TRBJ1-2, with D unclear. CDR1 is MRHNA, CDR2 SNTAGT, per germline. V dropped 0 bases and J dropped 6 bases, with 8 bases sitting between them. The CDR3 is 13 amino acids. The CDR3 DNA follows: TGTGCCAGCAGTGACTCTTACGGGCATGGCTACACCTTC. Its translation: CASSDSYGHGYTF.

V gene TRBV24-1 combines with J gene TRBJ1-2; D remains ambiguous. The CDR3 extends over 14 amino acids. V was clipped by 5 bases and J by 0 bases, with 9 bases between them. Germline CDR1 reads KGHDR; CDR2 reads SFDVKD. In DNA form, the CDR3 reads TGTGCCACCAGTGGGTCCAGAACTAACTATGGCTACACCTTC. Translated: CATSGSRTNYGYTF.

The chain joins TRBV6-5 to TRBJ2-5; 7 bases map to TRBD1. V lost 6 bases, J lost 5 bases, and 12 bases stayed unmatched. Germline CDR1 and CDR2: MNHEY and SVGAGI. The CDR3 consists of 15 residues. Written as DNA, the CDR3 is TGTGCCAGCAGGCCTCAGGGACAGTTCCTGGAGACCCAGTACTTC. Translated, it gives CASRPQGQFLETQYF.

The chain is built from TRBV10-1 and TRBJ2-5, with D unclear. The CDR3 has 13 residues. Germline V gene data show CDR1 as WNHNN and CDR2 as SYGVQD (reference sequence). V lost 4 bases and J 1 base, leaving 7 bases between the germline ends. The chain's CDR3 is CASSATAQETQYF. DNA of the CDR3: TGCGCCAGCAGTGCTACGGCCCAAGAGACCCAGTACTTC.

The gene calls are TRBV24-1 and TRBJ2-1, with 7 bases matching TRBD1. Trimming took 3 bases from V and 10 from J; bases not matched to a gene: 5. Per germline, CDR1 KGHDR and CDR2 SFDVKD. The CDR3 totals 13 residues. CDR3 protein: CATSDRGQWEQFF. Written as DNA, the CDR3 is TGTGCCACCAGTGATCGGGGACAGTGGGAGCAGTTCTTC.